The 28 T cell receptor beta chains in this list originate from one sample, sequenced in a study of control samples from healthy donors and cancer patients. Sequencing was performed with immunoSEQ multiplex PCR; in TCRdb, only in-frame clones are kept and a portion is missing. The sample shows 80,000 to 100,000 clones, roughly 90% of them seen only once. Input material: blood. The source is a human donor in good health. The donor label of this sample is uncertain.

This clone is a singleton in its sample. The J gene is TRBJ1-2, the V gene TRBV4-1, with D maybe TRBD1 (5 bases). V shed 1 base and J shed 4 bases, with 28 bases lying between them. The CDR3 loop spans 20 amino acids. Germline V gene sequence: CDR1 MGHRA, CDR2 YSYEKL. The CDR3 loop is CASSQALYGGGEITPYGYTF. In nucleotides, the CDR3 is TGCGCCAGCAGCCAAGCCCTTTACGGCGGGGGAGAGATTACCCCCTATGGCTACACCTTC.

The chain uses TRBV10-1 and TRBJ2-7, with D hard to call. With 4 bases removed from V and 4 bases from J, the gap between germline ends came to 11 bases. Germline V gives CDR1 WNHNN, CDR2 SYGVQD (reference sequence). CDR3 length equals 13 residues. The CDR3 loop is CASSGTDTYEQYF. The CDR3, as DNA: TGCGCCAGCAGTGGAACAGATACATACGAGCAGTACTTC.

The chain carries TRBV18 and TRBJ1-1, with 9 bases identical to TRBD1. With 4 bases clipped from V and 1 base from J, the junction kept 1 base outside the gene matches. The germline V gene encodes CDR1 KGHSH and CDR2 LQKENI. The CDR3 runs 14 residues. Written as DNA, the CDR3 is TGTGCCAGCTCACAGGGACAGGGGAACACTGAAGCTTTCTTT. Translating gives CASSQGQGNTEAFF. Full variable domain (outside the CDR3, taken from reference TRBV18 and TRBJ1-1): NAGVMQNPRHLVRRRGQEARLRCSPMKGHSHVYWYRQLPEEGLKFMVYLQKENIIDESGMPKERFSAEFPKEGPSILRIQQVVRGDSAAYFCASSQGQGNTEAFFGQGTRLTVV.

This clone was seen just once. This chain connects TRBV28 to TRBJ2-1, with D perhaps TRBD1 or TRBD2 (7 bases each). The CDR3 totals 17 residues. Trimming cost V 3 bases and J 5 bases, with 20 bases left between them. Germline V gives CDR1 MDHEN, CDR2 SYDVKM. DNA for the CDR3: TGTGCCAGCAGTTTTCCCCGACAGGGAGGGATCCACAATGAGCAGTTCTTC. It yields the protein CASSFPRQGGIHNEQFF. The full variable domain, its missing parts supplied by reference TRBV28 and TRBJ2-1, is DVKVTQSSRYLVKRTGEKVFLECVQDMDHENMFWYRQDPGLGLRLIYFSYDVKMKEKGDIPEGYSVSREKKERFSLILESASTNQTSMYLCASSFPRQGGIHNEQFFGPGTRLTVL.

V gene TRBV21-1 combines with J gene TRBJ2-7; TRBD1, the table's D call, was not compared with the DNA. TRBV21-1 is an annotated pseudogene. CDR3 length equals 16 residues. The chain's CDR3 is CASNNPSGTGGHEQYF. The CDR3, as DNA: TGTGCCAGCAACAACCCCTCGGGGACAGGGGGCCACGAGCAGTACTTC.

The chain carries TRBV3-1 (or the pseudogene TRBV3-2) and TRBJ2-5; tentatively, D is TRBD1 or TRBD2 (7 bases each). CDR1 is LGHDT, CDR2 YNNKEL, per germline (reference sequence). CDR3 length: 16 amino acids. Trimming cost V 3 bases and J 4 bases, with 18 bases left between them. CDR3 nucleotide sequence: TGTGCCAGCAGCCAGACCTACCAGGGGGGGGGAGAGACCCAGTACTTC. This translates into CASSQTYQGGGETQYF.

CDR3 in amino acids: CATHPRGSVVGGISTDTQYF. CDR3 nucleotide sequence: TGTGCCACCCACCCCCGCGGAAGCGTCGTGGGGGGAATCAGCACAGATACGCAGTATTTT. The genes are TRBV19 and TRBJ2-3, with D maybe TRBD2 (6 bases). This CDR3 spans 20 amino acids. V was cut by 10 bases and J by 0 bases, with 32 bases left in between. Germline CDR1 LNHDA, CDR2 SQIVND (reference sequence).

V gene TRBV5-5 combines with J gene TRBJ2-5; possible D gene TRBD1, 5 bases. Germline CDR1 is SGHKS and CDR2 is YYEKEE (reference sequence). Trimming took 2 bases from V and 5 from J, leaving 16 bases between them. The CDR3 is 15 residues long. CDR3 coding DNA: TGTGCCAGCAGCTTTCAAGAGTTAGGGGCCGAGACCCAGTACTTC. It translates to CASSFQELGAETQYF.

CDR3 sequence: CASSLASGVKGYTF. The CDR3 DNA reads as TGCGCCAGCAGCTTGGCCTCAGGTGTGAAGGGCTACACCTTC. The gene calls are TRBV5-1 and TRBJ1-2; D unclear. Trimming removed 0 bases from V and 8 bases from J, with 14 bases in between. This CDR3 region has 14 residues. Germline V gene sequence: CDR1 SGHRS, CDR2 YFSETQ.

This chain joins TRBV5-4 and TRBJ2-7; the D gene is possibly TRBD1 (6 bases). Germline CDR1 is SGHNT and CDR2 is YYREEE (reference sequence). Trimming removed 0 bases at V and 7 bases at J, with 14 bases between. The CDR3 has 14 residues. Here the CDR3 DNA reads TGTGCCAGCAGCTTGGCCGCAGGGGTGGGGGAGCAGTACTTC. Translated, it gives CASSLAAGVGEQYF.

The chain combines TRBV11-2 with TRBJ2-7, with D perhaps TRBD2 (5 bases). This CDR3 has 13 amino acids. V lost 6 bases to trimming and J lost 3 bases, with 12 bases between them. Germline CDR1 SGHAT, CDR2 FQNNGV. The CDR3 loop reads CASSLDGNYEQYV. Written as DNA, the CDR3 is TGTGCCAGCAGTCTAGACGGGAACTACGAGCAGTACGTC.

This chain connects TRBV19 to TRBJ2-6; perhaps TRBD1 as D (6 bases). Trimming pared 5 bases from V and 0 bases from J, leaving 14 bases between. CDR3 size: 17 residues. Germline-derived CDR1 and CDR2 are LNHDA and SQIVND (reference sequence). The chain's CDR3 is CASSRNHRDSGANVLTF. The CDR3 DNA reads TGTGCCAGTAGTCGAAACCACAGGGACTCTGGGGCCAACGTCCTGACTTTC.

The chain uses TRBV3-1 (or the pseudogene TRBV3-2) and TRBJ1-1; maybe TRBD1 (5 bases). This CDR3 is built from 13 residues. Trimming stripped 4 bases from V and 5 bases from J, with 11 bases between. The V gene's germline CDR1 is LGHDT and CDR2 YNNKEL (reference sequence). CDR3 in amino acids: CASSPGTGTEAFF. The CDR3 DNA reads as TGTGCCAGCAGCCCGGGGACCGGTACTGAAGCTTTCTTT.

V and J are TRBV7-6 and TRBJ2-5; D call uncertain. The CDR3 totals 15 residues. The germline V gene has CDR1 SGHVS and CDR2 FNYEAQ. With 1 base removed from V and 4 bases from J, the gap between germline ends came to 13 bases. DNA of the CDR3: TGTGCCAGCAGCTTAGATCTTGTCAGTCCAGAGACCCAGTACTTC. Translation gives CASSLDLVSPETQYF.

This sequence joins TRBV3-1 (or the pseudogene TRBV3-2) and TRBJ2-2, with D hard to call. In germline, CDR1 is LGHDT, CDR2 YNNKEL (reference sequence). The V gene lost 0 bases and the J gene lost 7 bases, with 9 bases spanning the gap. This CDR3 region has 14 residues. This CDR3 is CASSQDPSVGELFF. CDR3 coding DNA: TGTGCCAGCAGCCAAGATCCGTCGGTCGGGGAGCTGTTTTTT.

The genes are TRBV10-3 and TRBJ2-7; a possible D gene is TRBD2 (6 bases). Germline V gene data show CDR1 as ENHRY and CDR2 as SYGVKD. The V and J ends lost 0 bases and 6 bases respectively, with 6 bases between them. This CDR3 has 12 amino acids. The CDR3 sequence is CAISESGLEQYV. CDR3 coding DNA: TGTGCCATCAGTGAGTCGGGACTCGAGCAGTACGTC.

This clone was picked up a small number of times. V gene TRBV6-2 or TRBV6-3 combines with J gene TRBJ1-5; D is unresolved. V was pared by 2 bases and J by 8 bases, with 10 bases between. CDR1 and CDR2 (germline): MNHEY, SVGEGT. This CDR3 spans 13 amino acids. The CDR3 loop is CASSYREEKPQHF. CDR3 nucleotides: TGTGCCAGCAGTTACAGGGAGGAGAAGCCCCAGCATTTT.

The chain recombines TRBV19 with TRBJ1-2; D ambiguous. The CDR3 sequence is 14 residues long. The V end lost 3 bases, the J end lost 4 bases, and 12 bases lay between the germline ends. CDR1 and CDR2 (germline): LNHDA, SQIVND (reference sequence). The CDR3 bases are TGTGCCAGTAGTATTAAGAATTTAGTCTATGGCTACACCTTC. It encodes CASSIKNLVYGYTF.

The V gene is TRBV19, the J gene TRBJ1-2; 8 bases are shared with TRBD1. Germline loops: CDR1 LNHDA, CDR2 SQIVND (reference sequence). This CDR3 comprises 14 residues. Losses at the gene ends were 3 bases for V and 3 bases for J; bases not matched to a gene: 3. CDR3 residues: CASSISGGDYGYTF. The CDR3 DNA sequence: TGTGCCAGTAGTATTTCAGGGGGCGACTATGGCTACACCTTC.

This chain connects TRBV6-5 to TRBJ2-1; 7 bases fit TRBD1. Germline V lookup: CDR1 MNHEY, CDR2 SVGAGI. CDR3 length: 13 amino acids. Trimming cost V 6 bases and J 5 bases; bases outside gene matches: 4. The CDR3 nucleotides are TGTGCCAGCAGAAGGGACAGCAACAATGAGCAGTTCTTC. Amino acid sequence: CASRRDSNNEQFF.

The rearrangement links TRBV18 to TRBJ1-1; 7 positions agree with TRBD1. This CDR3 contains 14 residues. In germline, CDR1 is KGHSH, CDR2 LQKENI. The junction had 6 bases not matched to a gene; V was cut back by 1 base and J by 7 bases. The CDR3: CASSPQGAAIEAFF. DNA of the CDR3: TGTGCCAGCTCACCACAGGGGGCAGCGATTGAAGCTTTCTTT.

The rearrangement links TRBV4-1 to TRBJ2-5; 7 nucleotides align to TRBD1. V was pared by 0 bases and J by 2 bases, with 9 bases of the junction left unmatched. Germline V gene lookup returns CDR1 MGHRA and CDR2 YSYEKL. This CDR3 comprises 17 residues. CDR3 nucleotides: TGCGCCAGCAGCCAAGATCCGGGTAGGGACAGTCAAGAGACCCAGTACTTC. Translated, it gives CASSQDPGRDSQETQYF.

The DNA for the CDR3 is TGTGCCACTACGGGACAATGGAGCTCCTACGAGCAGTACTTC. It codes for CATTGQWSSYEQYF. The chain is built from TRBV6-5 and TRBJ2-7; possibly TRBD1 for D (6 bases). Trimming removed 10 bases from V and 0 bases from J, with 16 bases in between. Per the germline V gene, CDR1 is MNHEY and CDR2 is SVGAGI. This CDR3 is built from 14 residues.

The rearrangement uses TRBV9 and TRBJ2-1, with unresolved D. V was pared by 3 bases and J by 7 bases, with 11 bases between. The V gene's germline CDR1 is SGDLS and CDR2 YYNGEE. There are 13 residues in the CDR3. The CDR3 reads CASSGPAKNEQFF. In DNA form, the CDR3 reads TGTGCCAGCAGCGGCCCCGCTAAAAATGAGCAGTTCTTC.

The CDR3 loop reads CASSVGGQPRDTQYF. CDR3 DNA sequence: TGTGCCAGCAGCGTAGGAGGACAGCCGAGGGATACGCAGTATTTT. This sequence joins TRBV9 and TRBJ2-3; maybe TRBD1 (6 bases). This CDR3 spans 15 amino acids. The ends were cut back, 0 bases at V and 6 bases at J, with 14 bases in the middle. Germline CDR1 SGDLS, CDR2 YYNGEE.

The J gene is TRBJ1-2, the V gene TRBV29-1, with D hard to call. Between the trimmed V and J ends, which lost 2 bases and 4 bases, there was a span of 11 bases. Germline V gene data show CDR1 as SQVTM and CDR2 as ANQGSEA. The CDR3 has 13 amino acids. The CDR3 DNA reads TGCAGCGTTGAACGGGGAACCCCCTATGGCTACACCTTC. This translates into CSVERGTPYGYTF.

V is TRBV5-1 and J is TRBJ2-3; D could derive from TRBD1 or TRBD2 (5 bases each). This CDR3 spans 16 amino acids. Germline CDR1 is SGHRS and CDR2 is YFSETQ. V lost 4 bases to trimming and J lost 1 base, with 16 bases between them. The CDR3 coding sequence is TGCGCCAGCAGCGGCGGGCAAATGGGGGGCACAGATACGCAGTATTTT. Translated, it gives CASSGGQMGGTDTQYF.

The chain has TRBV3-1 (or the pseudogene TRBV3-2) and TRBJ1-3; 8 positions match TRBD1. This CDR3 has 14 residues. Germline loops: CDR1 LGHDT, CDR2 YNNKEL (reference sequence). V was pared by 5 bases and J by 7 bases, with 7 bases of the junction left unmatched. CDR3: CASSAGGWRNTIYF. CDR3 bases: TGTGCCAGCAGCGCAGGGGGCTGGAGGAACACCATATATTTT.